The 9 T cell receptor beta chains below come from one sample, sequenced in a study of vaccination effects on CD4 cells after COVID-19. TCRdb's table, derived via immunoSEQ multiplex PCR, lists solely in-frame clones and lacks some. Among about 61,000 clones listed, 55% to 85% were seen once. Their specific antigens are unknown. Peptide-pool stimulation followed by sequencing identified expanded antigen-specific CD4+ clonotypes in the ViraFEST assay. Around day 10 of culture, CD4+ T cells were separated out. Participants received two doses of either the BNT162b2 or mRNA-1273 vaccine. The specimen was CD4+ T cells from PBMCs cultured with HCoV-229E spike peptides, collected after COVID-19 vaccination. These receptors came from a human donor who received a COVID-19 vaccine.

This chain connects TRBV30 to TRBJ2-1, with D tentatively TRBD2 (6 bases). The CDR3 length is 14 residues. The V end was cut by 2 bases, the J end by 7 bases, with 15 bases between. Germline-derived CDR1 and CDR2 are GTSNPN and SVGIG (reference sequence). CDR3 residues: CAWSRLVVGNEQFF. The CDR3 DNA reads TGTGCCTGGAGTCGACTAGTCGTAGGGAATGAGCAGTTCTTC.

A few counts support this clone. The chain employs TRBV9 and TRBJ2-5; 8 bases are a match to TRBD1. This CDR3 contains 16 residues. The V gene's germline CDR1 is SGDLS and CDR2 YYNGEE. V dropped 4 bases and J dropped 1; count of bases not matched to a gene: 9. The CDR3 is CASSQWGTGAQETQYF. CDR3 in DNA: TGTGCCAGCAGCCAATGGGGGACAGGAGCCCAAGAGACCCAGTACTTC.

The rearrangement joins TRBV27 to TRBJ2-5; TRBD1 aligns across 9 bases. The junction had 4 bases not matched to a gene; V was cut back by 0 bases and J by 5 bases. The CDR3 runs 15 residues. CDR1 and CDR2 from the germline V gene are MNHEY and SMNVEV (reference sequence). CDR3 bases: TGTGCCAGCAGTTTATCGGGGACAGGGCGGGAGACCCAGTACTTC. Translation: CASSLSGTGRETQYF.

V is TRBV6-5 and J is TRBJ2-6, with D uncertain. There are 15 residues in the CDR3. The V gene lost 6 bases and the J gene lost 5 bases, with 14 bases spanning the gap. Germline lookup yields CDR1 MNHEY and CDR2 SVGAGI. The CDR3: CASRRDTLWANVLTF. The CDR3 DNA is TGTGCCAGCAGGAGAGACACTCTTTGGGCCAACGTCCTGACTTTC.

The V and J genes are TRBV3-1 (or the pseudogene TRBV3-2) and TRBJ2-1; D remains unclear. V was shortened by 1 base and J by 15 bases, with 16 bases between the two germline ends. Germline assignment: CDR1 LGHDT and CDR2 YNNKEL (reference sequence). This CDR3 has 13 amino acids. The CDR3 DNA is TGTGCCAGCAGCCAAGGGACGATCCCCAGTGGGTTCTTC. Translation gives CASSQGTIPSGFF.

The chain's CDR3 is CASSIDRVGSTNEKLFF. The DNA of the CDR3 is TGTGCCAGCAGCATCGACAGGGTCGGGTCAACTAATGAAAAACTGTTTTTT. This chain uses TRBV5-8 with TRBJ1-4, with 7 nucleotides matching TRBD1. The CDR3 loop spans 17 amino acids. The V and J ends lost 4 bases and 0 bases, in that order; junction bases with no gene match: 9. CDR1 and CDR2 (germline): SGHTS, YDEGEE.

The chain joins TRBV21-1 to TRBJ2-3; the table's D gene call, TRBD2, was not cross checked with the DNA. TRBV21-1 is listed as a pseudogene. The CDR3 sequence is 16 residues long. CDR3 region: CASSNGGAAVPDTQYF. The CDR3 bases are TGTGCCAGCAGCAATGGAGGGGCGGCGGTTCCAGATACGCAGTATTTT.

The chain employs TRBV18 and TRBJ1-6; 7 bases are a match to TRBD1. The CDR3 consists of 16 residues. Germline loops: CDR1 KGHSH, CDR2 LQKENI. V shed 4 bases, J shed 6 bases, and the junction held 9 bases outside the gene matches. The CDR3 nucleotides read TGTGCCAGCTCACGGTCAGGGGGGCTAGGTAATTCACCCCTCCACTTT. It yields the protein CASSRSGGLGNSPLHF. Combining the CDR3 with reference TRBV18 and TRBJ1-6 gives the whole variable domain NAGVMQNPRHLVRRRGQEARLRCSPMKGHSHVYWYRQLPEEGLKFMVYLQKENIIDESGMPKERFSAEFPKEGPSILRIQQVVRGDSAAYFCASSRSGGLGNSPLHFGNGTRLTVT.

The chain is built from TRBV6-5 and TRBJ1-4; tentative D call: TRBD1 (5 bases). With 5 bases removed from V and 6 bases from J, the gap between germline ends came to 16 bases. CDR3 size: 15 residues. Per germline, CDR1 MNHEY and CDR2 SVGAGI. The DNA of the CDR3 is TGTGCCAGCAGTAAATCGACAGCCTGGGATGAAAAACTGTTTTTT. This encodes CASSKSTAWDEKLFF.